This T cell receptor (beta chain) was recorded in a study of cytomegalovirus exposure and HLA in healthy donors (dated by TCRdb to about 2017). At the level of the whole study: An earlier analysis of some 600 of the donors reported over 250 Gb of sequence data and 95 million to 120 million unique TCR beta sequences obtained from around 180 million T cells. In a later analysis, previously published TCR beta repertoires from hundreds of donors were re-analyzed and high-resolution HLA genotyping was added so that TCR occurrence patterns could be studied. In addition to the first cohort of about 650 subjects, a separate validation cohort of 130 or so different subjects was used. Every discovery cohort repertoire had been produced on one sequencing platform. To predict cytomegalovirus infection status, the study combined high-throughput TCR immunosequencing, statistical association of individual TCRs with disease status, and machine learning. Typing coverage varied by locus: roughly 620-640 donors for A, B, C, DRB1 and DQB1; approximately 520 for DQA1; over 600 for DPA1; under 490 for DPB1. Of the roughly 400 genotyped donors, about 80% fell in the genetic ancestry cluster associated with self-reported Caucasian donors. The study aimed to test whether signatures of past pathogen exposure could be identified by cataloging public T cell receptors. HLA typing included class I and class II loci at four-digit resolution. The study used immunosequencing to profile the T cell repertoires of 666 subjects and linked those repertoires to cytomegalovirus serostatus. Among under 450 genotyped donors of the cohort, an average of about 240,000 unique TCR beta nucleotide sequences were sequenced per donor, around 20% of them non-productive. A later genetic analysis took genome-wide SNP genotypes for about 65% of the 666 donors and used that subset as a discovery cohort. Because of strong linkage in the cohort, roughly five DR-DQ haplotypes were treated as single units for association and clustering. An earlier analysis of approximately 500 of the donors applied high-throughput TCR beta sequencing to assess whether each TCR beta V gene segment acted as functional or pseudogenic. About 320 gigabases of sequencing data and approximately 93 million unique TCR sequences were included in an early release covering about 600 HLA-typed donors. Alongside the repertoire data, information on donor age, sex, ethnicity and CMV serostatus was compiled. Rather than using new phenotypic data, the later analysis identified candidate immune exposures from TCR beta sequences and from how often those sequences occurred across donors. Overall results and qualifications from the work: Most TCR sequences were observed very rarely across donors, whereas some public TCRs were present in many individuals. In this cohort, only TCR beta chains were sequenced, and detectable features were limited by the absence of alpha or paired-chain data. The study listed 164 TCR beta chains as associated with cytomegalovirus. A group of highly shared sequence variants was considered likely to be a technical artifact of the sequencing pipeline. Some IMGT-functional V segments, including TRBV6-2 and TRBV6-3, could not be distinguished by the 87-base-pair reads and were therefore excluded. It was suggested by the authors that the approach could potentially be generalized to other disease states and immunological phenotypes. Specific HLA alleles were associated with 15,000 to 20,000 TCR beta sequences at a false discovery rate of 0.05 in a later analysis. In a later analysis, most CMV-associated TCR beta chains were found to appear HLA-restricted, with HLA associations seemingly driven largely by CMV exposure. In vitro tests confirmed that a few of the cytomegalovirus-associated TCR beta chains recognize cytomegalovirus antigens. In an earlier analysis of about 550 of the donors, most TCR beta V segments were observed in productive rearrangements about 90% or about 30% of the time, broadly matching IMGT annotations. The presence/absence analyses assumed that sequencing depth was roughly uniform across donors, and that assumption may not be true. Because counts were too low, more than 15 rarely observed V segments, including chromosome 9 orphons, were excluded from the earlier analysis of 587 of the donors. In a later analysis, HLA-associated TCR beta chains were found to be more clonally expanded and to have lower generation probabilities than equally common non-associated chains. A further reported finding was that TCR beta sequences accurately predicted the HLA-A and HLA-B alleles for most subjects in the first cohort. In a later genetic analysis, fewer N-insertions in productive TCRs were reported among donors in an Asian-associated ancestry cluster than the roughly 670-donor mean. Correlated functional status among segregating V segments might be attributable to linkage disequilibrium, but an unknown experimental factor could not be ruled out. The only immune exposure information available for the cohort was CMV serostatus. A later genetic analysis associated a missense DCLRE1C variant with V-gene and J-gene trimming of TCR beta chains, and an independent cohort replicated the association. Because HLA typing was missing for some donors at each locus, association tests included only the typed subset. In a later analysis, several top co-occurrence clusters were reported to appear linked to parvovirus B19, influenza, CMV and Epstein-Barr virus. When HLA alleles, especially DR and DQ, strongly co-occurred, TCR associations were difficult to assign to individual alleles. In both the original and validation cohorts, the classifier was reported to diagnose cytomegalovirus status with high specificity and sensitivity. According to a later analysis, TCR association rates differed among HLA loci, with DRB1 alleles showing the most associated TCRs and HLA-C alleles showing the fewest.

From the cysteine through the phenylalanine, the CDR3 covers 13 amino acids. The read is trimmed to its CDR3 DNA, 39 bases read in frame from base 1. Reading the germline V gene (reference sequence) gives CDR1 GTSNPN and CDR2 SVGIG. Trimming removed 0 bases from V and 7 bases from J, leaving 12 bases between the germline ends. As concerns this clone: The target of this receptor is not known. No much larger clone is present one base from it, and per-base qualities are unavailable.

The library was generated by the immunoSEQ multiplex PCR assay. For the multiplex PCR, a mixture combining 60 forward primers for TCR Vbeta segments and 13 reverse primers for TCR Jbeta segments was used. A multiplex PCR assay on genomic DNA amplified the CDR3 region of rearranged TCR beta genes. The amplified TCR beta libraries were sequenced on the Illumina HiSeq System as 87-base-pair reads. Under the source paper's analysis protocol: In a later analysis, some 80 million unique TCR beta chains were counted across the approximately 670 repertoires, and roughly 10 million of these chains were shared by at least two donors. Raw reads were error-corrected and collapsed into unique sequences with a nearest-neighbor algorithm that merged closely related sequences to remove PCR and sequencing errors. V, D and J gene segments were assigned by aligning CDR3 sequences to IMGT reference sequences. For a sequence to be retained, a match of at least six nucleotides to both a V gene segment and a J gene segment was required. Rearrangements were called productive when the CDR3 lacked stop codons and stayed in frame with V and J; all others were non-productive. Following IMGT convention, CDR3 was defined as the stretch from the second conserved V-encoded cysteine up to the conserved J-encoded phenylalanine. The earlier analysis of about 610 of the donors excluded sequences that lacked an unambiguous match to a single V gene segment. An earlier analysis of over 450 of the donors classified V segments as functional when productive rearrangements were above 56.7% and as segregating when the standard deviation between donors was above 5%. To diagnose cytomegalovirus status from the catalog of TCR beta chain sequences, a statistical classification framework was built. In a later analysis, V and J genes were assigned by comparing TCR nucleotide sequences against IMGT/GENE-DB human TR gene sequences. A later analysis assigned CDR3 sequences and most-parsimonious VDJ recombination scenarios with the TCRdist pipeline. A later analysis defined each TCR beta chain by its CDR3 amino acid sequence plus V-gene family, and excluded reads lacking a unique V-gene family. To address suspected cross-contamination and a sequencing artifact, a later analysis removed over 500 highly shared, low-generation-probability nucleotide sequences. For each public chain, a later analysis derived a clonal expansion index from normalized ranks of inferred template counts within each repertoire. A later analysis computed generation probabilities with a VDJ recombination model fitted to out-of-frame rearrangements, and checked the results against IGoR. A later analysis scored TCR-TCR, TCR-HLA and TCR-CMV co-occurrence with hypergeometric tests, applying a repertoire-size bias correction to TCR pairs. False discovery rates were estimated in a later analysis by permuting HLA or CMV assignments 20 times. In a later analysis, co-occurring TCRs were grouped using DBSCAN, and TCRdist sequence similarity was added for clustering within HLA-allele-positive subsets. Co-occurrence clustering excluded repertoires with fewer than 30,000 or more than 120,000 public chains, plus five with anomalous nucleotide sharing. TCRdb mirrors the immuneACCESS table, restricted to in-frame sequences. Some clones are absent from its copies; in checked studies, under half trace to an unresolved V gene, and the reason for the others is unknown. That table furnishes V, J and clone size, whereas the DNA furnished D and trimming. Counted in this sample were more than 150,000 clones; 70% to 80% of them appeared once. Around 1.6% of the sample comes from the top ten.

The cohort comprised some 680 healthy bone marrow donors. Cohort members were all nominally healthy when sampled, although unrecorded immune exposures were likely present. The donor tested CMV seronegative and was one of the 352 seronegative cohort members. Every donor gave a peripheral blood sample, and the peripheral blood mononuclear cells from that sample were used for TCR beta sequencing. The Qiagen DNeasy Blood Extraction Kit was used to extract genomic DNA from the blood cell samples. The receptor was isolated from a man aged 18-30 years in good health and CMV-seronegative. This receptor chain uses TRBV30 and TRBJ1-1, with no confidently assigned D gene. Sequenced sample: PBMCs. The CDR3 reads as follows: CAWSVLGTGEAFF. The bases read TGTGCCTGGAGTGTTCTGGGTACGGGTGAAGCTTTCTTT.